This is a list of T cell receptor beta chains from one sample in a study of metastatic and nonmetastatic thyroid tumors. TCRdb redid the clone calls on the PCR reads using MiXCR. Of 40,000 to 50,000 clones detected, about 4% appear once; the ten largest clones hold 8.5% to 10%. Sequencing input: blood. The receptors here all came from a female donor with papillary thyroid cancer or a benign thyroid nodule (not recorded which). Some clones in this sample may be carry-over from other donors' samples. CDR3s include the opening cysteine and the closing phenylalanine or tryptophan. A clone size is listed for some rows: how often the clone was seen (once, few, many), or a class if it is expanded.

cdr3_aa	clone_size	v_call	j_call
CASSESLAPYEQYF	many	TRBV10-1	TRBJ2-7
CASSYFGQGNEQYF	.	TRBV6-5	TRBJ2-7
CASIPGQGNYGYTF	few	TRBV6-1	TRBJ1-2
CASSLKASSYEQYF	few	TRBV27	TRBJ2-7
CASSIQRVLDGYTF	many	TRBV19	TRBJ1-2
CASSSDRGGDGYTF	many	TRBV5-1	TRBJ1-2
CASSRKGTSGRANTGELFF	few	TRBV7-3	TRBJ2-2
CASKSGTGDTYTGELFF	.	TRBV6-1	TRBJ2-2
CASSIAGALDYEQYF	many	TRBV6-1	TRBJ2-7
CASGLGGEQFF	many	TRBV12-5	TRBJ2-1
CASSVGQNTEAFF	many	TRBV28	TRBJ1-1
CASSFLGQPQHF	few	TRBV27	TRBJ1-5
CSAREGTSSAETQYF	many	TRBV20-1	TRBJ2-5
CASRQTSGGWSEQFF	few	TRBV6-2/TRBV6-3	TRBJ2-1
CASSLGVGSYGYTF	many	TRBV11-2	TRBJ1-2
CASRPGGSSYNEQFF	few	TRBV5-1	TRBJ2-1
CASSLAVGAQPQHF	many	TRBV7-8	TRBJ1-5
CASRTGGRELYEQYF	few	TRBV12-3/TRBV12-4	TRBJ2-7
CSATSPSGNTTYF	few	TRBV20-1	TRBJ1-3
CASSPGPGDFYEQYF	many	TRBV11-2	TRBJ2-7
CASSQRTGTGPRDLHF	many	TRBV4-2	TRBJ1-6
CASGTGEYSGANVLTF	.	TRBV27	TRBJ2-6
CSARVFSNTIYF	few	TRBV20-1	TRBJ1-3
CASSPRRAGGQETQYF	few	TRBV6-1	TRBJ2-5
CASSVGSANTDNEQFF	.	TRBV9	TRBJ2-1
CATRGGQGETQYF	few	TRBV10-3	TRBJ2-5
CASSLRTHGAGELFF	.	TRBV7-3	TRBJ2-2
CATSRGGAEYEQYF	many	TRBV15	TRBJ2-7
CSAPGGEPYEQYF	.	TRBV20-1	TRBJ2-7
CAWSVFGGAYEQYF	many	TRBV30	TRBJ2-7
CASRNSGTSDQETQYF	many	TRBV6-1	TRBJ2-5
CASSLTGLAGKNEQFF	few	TRBV6-2/TRBV6-3	TRBJ2-1
CASKTGNQPQHF	few	TRBV19	TRBJ1-5
CASSYFQADSYEQYF	many	TRBV6-5	TRBJ2-7
CASRLEFADTQYF	many	TRBV13	TRBJ2-3
CASSLSGSTDRQYF	.	TRBV12-3/TRBV12-4	TRBJ2-3
CASRPRWRGFTDTQYF	many	TRBV19	TRBJ2-3
CATSSPRGEFGSEQFF	many	TRBV15	TRBJ2-1
CASSLGEGNEQYF	many	TRBV7-9	TRBJ2-7
CASSLTTGVYNEQFF	few	TRBV13	TRBJ2-1
CASSSRDSINEKLFF	many	TRBV5-1	TRBJ1-4